This T cell receptor (beta chain) is from a study of T cell responses to AZD1222 COVID-19 vaccine. Study conclusions and caveats: Among the donors, most were white British and more were female, and clonal diversity was possibly underestimated.

Using immunoSEQ multiplex PCR, the repertoire was profiled, and TCRdb retains in-frame clones only, with some absent. Of over 120,000 clones listed, roughly 85% were seen once; the top ten hold around 8%. Concerning this clone itself: Its antigen remains unidentified.

The germline V gene encodes CDR1 KGHSH and CDR2 LQKENI. The ends were cut back, 0 bases at V and 4 bases at J, with 12 bases in the middle. CDR3 size: 15 residues. This material consisted of peripheral blood, taken on day 0 of AZD1222 vaccination. The receptor was derived from an adult in good health. The chain combines TRBV18 with TRBJ2-5; no firm D call. The CDR3 bases are TGTGCCAGCTCACCACCCCAGCCTCTTCGAGAGACCCAGTACTTC. This gives the protein CASSPPQPLRETQYF.